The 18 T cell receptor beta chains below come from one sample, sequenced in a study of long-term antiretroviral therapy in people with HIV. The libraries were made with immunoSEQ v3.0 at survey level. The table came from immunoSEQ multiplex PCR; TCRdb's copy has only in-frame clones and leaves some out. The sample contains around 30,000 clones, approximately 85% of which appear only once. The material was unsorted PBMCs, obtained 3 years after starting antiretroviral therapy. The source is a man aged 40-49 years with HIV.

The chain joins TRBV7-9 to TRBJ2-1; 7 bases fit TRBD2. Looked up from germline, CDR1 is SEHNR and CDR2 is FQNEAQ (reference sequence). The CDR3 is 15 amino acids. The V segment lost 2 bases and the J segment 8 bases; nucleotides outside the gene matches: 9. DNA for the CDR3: TGTGCCAGCAGCTTATCGGCGGGAGACTGGGATGAGCAGTTCTTC. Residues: CASSLSAGDWDEQFF.

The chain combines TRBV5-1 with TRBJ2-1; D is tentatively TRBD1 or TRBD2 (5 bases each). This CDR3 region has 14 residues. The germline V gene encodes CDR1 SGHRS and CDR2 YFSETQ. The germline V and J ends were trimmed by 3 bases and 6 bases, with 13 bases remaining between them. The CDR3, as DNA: TGCGCCAGCAGCTCTGAGGGGATTTTCAATGAGCAGTTCTTC. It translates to CASSSEGIFNEQFF.

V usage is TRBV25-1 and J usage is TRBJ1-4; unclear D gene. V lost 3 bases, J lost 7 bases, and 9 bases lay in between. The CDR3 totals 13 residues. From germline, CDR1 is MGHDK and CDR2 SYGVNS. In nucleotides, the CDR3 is TGTGCCAGCAGTGACGTTCTCGGTGAAAAACTGTTTTTT. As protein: CASSDVLGEKLFF.

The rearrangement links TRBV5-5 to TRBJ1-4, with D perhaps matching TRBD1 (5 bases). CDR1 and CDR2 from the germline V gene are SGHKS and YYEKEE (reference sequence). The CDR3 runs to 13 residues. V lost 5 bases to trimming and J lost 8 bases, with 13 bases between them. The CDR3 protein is CASRRGAGEKLFF. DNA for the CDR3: TGTGCCAGCAGGCGTGGGGCGGGGGAAAAACTGTTTTTT.

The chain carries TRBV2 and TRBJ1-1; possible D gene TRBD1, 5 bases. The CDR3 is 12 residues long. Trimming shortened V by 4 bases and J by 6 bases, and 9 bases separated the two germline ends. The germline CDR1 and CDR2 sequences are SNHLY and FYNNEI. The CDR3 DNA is TGTGCCAGCAGTGTAGACAGAGCTGAAGCTTTCTTT. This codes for CASSVDRAEAFF.

The DNA for the CDR3 is TGTGCCAGCAGCGTAGCCTCAAGGACCCCAGGGGAGCTGTTTTTT. It encodes CASSVASRTPGELFF. The chain joins TRBV9 to TRBJ2-2; D ambiguous. Germline values: CDR1 SGDLS, CDR2 YYNGEE. The CDR3 loop spans 15 amino acids. Trimming left V 0 bases short and J 8 bases short, with 14 bases between. Looking up the rest from reference TRBV9 and TRBJ2-2 gives the full variable domain: DSGVTQTPKHLITATGQRVTLRCSPRSGDLSVYWYQQSLDQGLQFLIQYYNGEERAKGNILERFSAQQFPDLHSELNLSSLELGDSALYFCASSVASRTPGELFFGEGSRLTVL.

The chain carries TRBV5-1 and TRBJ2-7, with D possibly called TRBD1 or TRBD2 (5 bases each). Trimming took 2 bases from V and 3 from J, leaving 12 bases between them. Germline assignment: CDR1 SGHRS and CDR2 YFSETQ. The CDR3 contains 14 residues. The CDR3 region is CASSFSGTSYEQYF. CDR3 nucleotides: TGCGCCAGCAGCTTCTCCGGGACCAGCTACGAGCAGTACTTC.

The CDR3 is CATSRVDGSEQFF. In nucleotides, the CDR3 is TGTGCCACCAGCAGAGTCGATGGTTCCGAGCAGTTCTTC. The V call is TRBV15, the J call TRBJ2-1, with no clear D. Germline V gene lookup returns CDR1 LNHNV and CDR2 YYDKDF (reference sequence). Trimming cost V 1 base and J 10 bases, with 11 bases left between them. This CDR3 contains 13 residues.

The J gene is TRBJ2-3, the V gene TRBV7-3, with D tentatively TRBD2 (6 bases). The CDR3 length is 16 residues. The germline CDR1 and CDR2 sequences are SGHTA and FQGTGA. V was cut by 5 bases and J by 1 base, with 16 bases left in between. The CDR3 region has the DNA TGTGCCAGCAGCCCCCGAGGAGGAGGGGGCACAGATACGCAGTATTTT. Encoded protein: CASSPRGGGGTDTQYF.

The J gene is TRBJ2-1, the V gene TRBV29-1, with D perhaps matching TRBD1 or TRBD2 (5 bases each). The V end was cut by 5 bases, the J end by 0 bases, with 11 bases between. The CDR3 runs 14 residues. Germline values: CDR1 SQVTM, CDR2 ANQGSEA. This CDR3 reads CSVSAGSSYNEQFF. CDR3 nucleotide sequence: TGCAGCGTTTCCGCAGGGAGCTCCTACAATGAGCAGTTCTTC.

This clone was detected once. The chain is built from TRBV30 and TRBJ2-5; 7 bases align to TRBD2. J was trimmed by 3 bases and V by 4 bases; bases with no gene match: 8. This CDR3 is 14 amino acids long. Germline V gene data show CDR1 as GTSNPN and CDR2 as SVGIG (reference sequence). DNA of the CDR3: TGTGCCTGGAAGAGTGGGAGGGCCGAAGAGACCCAGTACTTC. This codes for CAWKSGRAEETQYF. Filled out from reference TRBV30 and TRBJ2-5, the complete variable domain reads SQTIHQWPATLVQPVGSPLSLECTVEGTSNPNLYWYRQAAGRGLQLLFYSVGIGQISSEVPQNLSASRPQDRQFILSSKKLLLSDSGFYLCAWKSGRAEETQYFGPGTRLLVL.

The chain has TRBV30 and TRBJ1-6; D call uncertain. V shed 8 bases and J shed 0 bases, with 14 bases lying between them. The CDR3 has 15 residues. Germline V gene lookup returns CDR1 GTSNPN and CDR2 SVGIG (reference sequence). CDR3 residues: CASGQESSYNSPLHF. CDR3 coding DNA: TGTGCCAGCGGGCAGGAAAGCTCCTATAATTCACCCCTCCACTTT.

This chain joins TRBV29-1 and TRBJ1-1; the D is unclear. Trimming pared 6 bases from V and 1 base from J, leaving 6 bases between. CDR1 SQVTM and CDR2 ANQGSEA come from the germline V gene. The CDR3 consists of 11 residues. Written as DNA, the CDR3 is TGCAGCGTCTCGGGGAACACTGAAGCTTTCTTT. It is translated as CSVSGNTEAFF.

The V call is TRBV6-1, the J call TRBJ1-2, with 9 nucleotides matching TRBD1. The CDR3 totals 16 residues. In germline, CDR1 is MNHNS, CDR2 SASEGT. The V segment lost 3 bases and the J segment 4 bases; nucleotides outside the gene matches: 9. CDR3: CASSDTPRGQGYGYTF. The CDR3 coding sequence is TGTGCCAGCAGTGACACCCCACGGGGACAGGGCTATGGCTACACCTTC.

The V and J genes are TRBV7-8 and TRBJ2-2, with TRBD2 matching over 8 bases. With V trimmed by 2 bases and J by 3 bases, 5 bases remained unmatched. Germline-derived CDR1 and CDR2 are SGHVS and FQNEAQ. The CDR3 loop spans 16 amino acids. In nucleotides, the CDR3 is TGTGCCAGCAGCTTATCCGGACTAGCTTACACCGGGGAGCTGTTTTTT. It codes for CASSLSGLAYTGELFF.

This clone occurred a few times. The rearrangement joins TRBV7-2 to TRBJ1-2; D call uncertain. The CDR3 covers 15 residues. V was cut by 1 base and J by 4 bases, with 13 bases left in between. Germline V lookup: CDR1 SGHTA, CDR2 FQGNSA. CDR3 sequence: CASSLGLTRGYGYTF. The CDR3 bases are TGTGCCAGCAGCTTAGGACTTACCCGCGGCTATGGCTACACCTTC.

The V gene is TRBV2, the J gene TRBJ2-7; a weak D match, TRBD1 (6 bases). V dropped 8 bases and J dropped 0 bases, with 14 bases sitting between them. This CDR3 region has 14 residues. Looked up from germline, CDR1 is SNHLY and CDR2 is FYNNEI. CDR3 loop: CASRDTGNSYEQYF. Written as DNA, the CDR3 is TGTGCCAGCCGGGATACAGGGAACTCCTACGAGCAGTACTTC.

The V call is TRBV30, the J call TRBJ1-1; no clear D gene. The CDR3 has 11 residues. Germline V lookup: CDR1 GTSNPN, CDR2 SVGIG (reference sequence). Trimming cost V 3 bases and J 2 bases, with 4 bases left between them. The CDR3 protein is CAWRRNTEAFF. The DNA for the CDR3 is TGTGCCTGGAGAAGAAACACTGAAGCTTTCTTT. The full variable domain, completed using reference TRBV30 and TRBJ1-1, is SQTIHQWPATLVQPVGSPLSLECTVEGTSNPNLYWYRQAAGRGLQLLFYSVGIGQISSEVPQNLSASRPQDRQFILSSKKLLLSDSGFYLCAWRRNTEAFFGQGTRLTVV.